The 30 T cell receptor beta chains in this list originate from one sample, sequenced in a study of blood T cell repertoires in COVID-19. Data came from immunoSEQ multiplex PCR; TCRdb stores just in-frame clones and leaves some out. The sample carries 60,000 to 70,000 clones, more than 90% recorded once. Sequencing was carried out using peripheral blood. The receptors here all came from a human donor with active COVID-19. The donor label of this sample is uncertain.

The V gene is TRBV11-3, the J gene TRBJ2-1, with D unclear. Germline V gene data show CDR1 as SGHNT and CDR2 as YENEEA. The V end lost 0 bases, the J end lost 12 bases, and 15 bases lay between the germline ends. This CDR3 spans 14 amino acids. CDR3 amino acids: CASSLDLSRRGQFF. The CDR3 bases are TGTGCCAGCAGCTTAGATTTATCGCGCCGTGGGCAGTTCTTC.

Comment on this clone: At one of its ends the junction is not consistent with the germline gene, which may arise from a read error. The V gene is TRBV7-2, the J gene TRBJ2-1; TRBD1 matches at 7 bases. The CDR3 is 16 amino acids. From germline, CDR1 is SGHTA and CDR2 FQGNSA. CDR3 DNA: TGTGCCAGCAGCTTACAGGGGGTACTCTCCTACAATGGGCAGTTCTTC. This codes for CASSLQGVLSYNGQFF.

The chain recombines TRBV10-3 with TRBJ2-7; D not resolved. Germline V lookup: CDR1 ENHRY, CDR2 SYGVKD. The V gene lost 5 bases and the J gene lost 7 bases, with 12 bases spanning the gap. The CDR3 is 12 amino acids. CDR3 sequence: CAISPVPVEQYF. The CDR3 DNA reads as TGTGCCATCAGTCCCGTGCCGGTGGAGCAGTACTTC.

J is TRBJ2-1 and V is TRBV5-1, with 9 positions matching TRBD2. This CDR3 is 15 amino acids long. Per germline, CDR1 SGHRS and CDR2 YFSETQ. The V and J ends lost 7 bases and 7 bases, in that order; junction bases with no gene match: 12. The chain's CDR3 is CASSEERGVGNEQFF. CDR3 in DNA: TGCGCCAGCTCCGAGGAGCGGGGGGTAGGGAATGAGCAGTTCTTC.

The chain combines TRBV19 with TRBJ2-7, with D possibly being TRBD2 (5 bases). This CDR3 comprises 14 residues. V lost 3 bases, J lost 2 bases, and 11 bases lay in between. CDR1 is LNHDA, CDR2 SQIVND, per germline (reference sequence). The CDR3 region is CASSIDGLAYEQYF. CDR3 in DNA: TGTGCCAGTAGTATCGACGGACTGGCCTACGAGCAGTACTTC.

V gene TRBV5-1 combines with J gene TRBJ2-2; 10 nucleotides line up with TRBD1. The J segment lost 5 bases and the V segment lost 4 bases, leaving 2 bases of the junction unmatched. CDR1 and CDR2 (germline): SGHRS, YFSETQ. CDR3 size: 14 residues. CDR3 residues: CASSPGQGTGELFF. The CDR3 DNA follows: TGCGCCAGCAGCCCGGGACAGGGGACCGGGGAGCTGTTTTTT. Filled out from reference TRBV5-1 and TRBJ2-2, the complete variable domain reads KAGVTQTPRYLIKTRGQQVTLSCSPISGHRSVSWYQQTPGQGLQFLFEYFSETQRNKGNFPGRFSGRQFSNSRSEMNVSTLELGDSALYLCASSPGQGTGELFFGEGSRLTVL.

DNA for the CDR3: TGTGCCAGCAGCCAAGTTCGCGGGAAAGAGCAGTTCTTC. Its translation is CASSQVRGKEQFF. The chain recombines TRBV14 with TRBJ2-1; D perhaps matches TRBD2 (6 bases). V lost 1 base, J lost 10 bases, and 11 bases lay in between. This CDR3 comprises 13 residues. Germline V gives CDR1 SGHDN, CDR2 FVKESK. The full variable domain, with the rest looked up from reference TRBV14 and TRBJ2-1, is EAGVTQFPSHSVIEKGQTVTLRCDPISGHDNLYWYRRVMGKEIKFLLHFVKESKQDESGMPNNRFLAERTGGTYSTLKVQPAELEDSGVYFCASSQVRGKEQFFGPGTRLTVL.

The rearrangement uses TRBV29-1 and TRBJ1-1; TRBD1 matches at 10 bases. CDR3 length: 14 residues. V dropped 6 bases and J dropped 8; count of bases not matched to a gene: 12. CDR1 is SQVTM, CDR2 ANQGSEA, per germline. CDR3 region: CSVSRTTTGGEAFF. The CDR3 region has the DNA TGCAGCGTCTCTCGGACGACGACAGGGGGCGAAGCTTTCTTT.

The V call is TRBV11-2, the J call TRBJ2-6, with D possibly TRBD1 on 5 matching bases. The V end lost 4 bases, the J end lost 0 bases, and 16 bases lay between the germline ends. Germline CDR1 SGHAT, CDR2 FQNNGV. This CDR3 contains 18 residues. CDR3 coding DNA: TGTGCCAGCAGCTCGACAGACAACTTCCCCTCTGGGGCCAACGTCCTGACTTTC. Translation gives CASSSTDNFPSGANVLTF. Full variable domain (rest looked up from reference TRBV11-2 and TRBJ2-6): EAGVAQSPRYKIIEKRQSVAFWCNPISGHATLYWYQQILGQGPKLLIQFQNNGVVDDSQLPKDRFSAERLKGVDSTLKIQPAKLEDSAVYLCASSSTDNFPSGANVLTFGAGSRLTVL.

The J gene is TRBJ2-7, the V gene TRBV9; perhaps TRBD2 as D (5 bases). The ends were cut back, 4 bases at V and 3 bases at J, with 8 bases in the middle. Germline V lookup: CDR1 SGDLS, CDR2 YYNGEE. CDR3 length: 12 amino acids. CDR3 in amino acids: CASSSRDYEQYF. The CDR3 DNA follows: TGTGCCAGCAGCAGCCGGGACTACGAGCAGTACTTC.

The chain couples TRBV4-3 to TRBJ1-2, with 7 bases identical to TRBD1. The CDR3 is 14 amino acids. The ends lost 4 bases at V and 8 bases at J; junction bases unmatched: 10. Germline loops: CDR1 LGHNA, CDR2 YSLEER. CDR3 nucleotide sequence: TGCGCCAGCAGCCGACAGGGACCGGAGGGCGGCTACACCTTC. It translates to CASSRQGPEGGYTF.

This sequence joins TRBV27 and TRBJ1-4, with no clear D. V lost 4 bases and J lost 8, with 5 bases in between. CDR3 length equals 11 residues. The germline V gene encodes CDR1 MNHEY and CDR2 SMNVEV (reference sequence). CDR3: CASSSGEKLFF. The DNA for the CDR3 is TGTGCCAGCAGTTCGGGGGAAAAACTGTTTTTT.

The chain joins TRBV19 to TRBJ2-1; 8 bases are shared with TRBD1. The CDR3 totals 15 residues. CDR1 and CDR2 from the germline V gene are LNHDA and SQIVND (reference sequence). Trimming cost V 1 base and J 7 bases; bases outside gene matches: 6. The CDR3 DNA reads as TGTGCCAGTAGTATAGGACAGGGGATGTGGAATGAGCAGTTCTTC. Translation: CASSIGQGMWNEQFF.

This clone was seen a handful of times. This sequence joins TRBV2 and TRBJ1-1, with a possible D match to TRBD1 (6 bases). Germline CDR1 is SNHLY and CDR2 is FYNNEI. V lost 7 bases, J lost 1 base, and 10 bases lay in between. The CDR3 consists of 13 residues. Here the CDR3 reads CASTRGENTEAFF. The CDR3 bases are TGTGCCAGCACCAGGGGCGAGAACACTGAAGCTTTCTTT.

The rearrangement joins TRBV12-3 or TRBV12-4 to TRBJ1-5, with 7 bases matching TRBD1. With V trimmed by 6 bases and J by 1 base, 0 bases remained unmatched. The CDR3 spans 13 residues. The CDR3: CASRTGSNQPQHF. The CDR3 bases are TGTGCCAGCAGGACAGGGAGCAATCAGCCCCAGCATTTT.

V gene TRBV18 combines with J gene TRBJ2-1, with 11 bases matching TRBD2. V lost 5 bases and J lost 5; bases outside the gene matches: 2. Germline V gives CDR1 KGHSH, CDR2 LQKENI. This CDR3 contains 14 residues. This CDR3 is CASSVGLADNEQFF. CDR3 in DNA: TGTGCCAGCTCAGTGGGACTAGCGGACAATGAGCAGTTCTTC.

V usage is TRBV27 and J usage is TRBJ1-5; 10 bases are a match to TRBD1. The CDR3 totals 14 residues. The trim removed 4 bases at V and 5 bases at J, leaving 2 bases unmatched. CDR1 is MNHEY, CDR2 SMNVEV, per germline (reference sequence). In DNA form, the CDR3 reads TGTGCCAGCAGTTGGACAGGGGGGGATCAGCCCCAGCATTTT. Its translation is CASSWTGGDQPQHF.

J is TRBJ1-1 and V is TRBV6-5; weak D call: TRBD1 (5 bases). The CDR3 consists of 14 residues. V lost 6 bases and J 4 bases, leaving 15 bases between the germline ends. CDR1 and CDR2 from the germline V gene are MNHEY and SVGAGI. CDR3 sequence (DNA): TGTGCCAGCAGGACCGGGGGAATAGCCACTGAAGCTTTCTTT. Its protein is CASRTGGIATEAFF.

The chain recombines TRBV5-1 with TRBJ2-7; 7 nucleotides agree with TRBD1. The CDR3 is 14 amino acids. From germline, CDR1 is SGHRS and CDR2 YFSETQ. Trimming removed 2 bases from V and 6 bases from J; junction bases left unmatched: 8. The CDR3 region has the DNA TGCGCCAGCAGCTTAGGGCAGGGGGTGCTCGAGCAGTACTTC. It specifies CASSLGQGVLEQYF.

V gene TRBV18 combines with J gene TRBJ2-4; D possibly corresponds to TRBD2 (6 bases). V dropped 3 bases and J dropped 0 bases, with 18 bases sitting between them. In germline, CDR1 is KGHSH, CDR2 LQKENI. The CDR3 is made up of 18 amino acids. DNA of the CDR3: TGTGCCAGCTCACCGGGACTCAAACTAACCTTAGCCAAAAACATTCAGTACTTC. Its translation: CASSPGLKLTLAKNIQYF.

J is TRBJ2-1 and V is TRBV7-9; TRBD2 might be the D (5 bases). CDR3 length: 15 amino acids. Trimming removed 5 bases at V and 0 bases at J, with 11 bases between. Germline V gene sequence: CDR1 SEHNR, CDR2 FQNEAQ (reference sequence). The DNA for the CDR3 is TGTGCCAGCAGCCCCGGAAGCGGCTCCTACAATGAGCAGTTCTTC. Translated: CASSPGSGSYNEQFF.

The rearrangement links TRBV28 to TRBJ1-5; 11 nucleotides match TRBD1. V shed 4 bases, J shed 3 bases, and the junction held 11 bases outside the gene matches. The CDR3 runs to 18 residues. Germline V gene lookup returns CDR1 MDHEN and CDR2 SYDVKM. CDR3 region: CASSWTGGLLSLNQPQHF. CDR3 nucleotides: TGTGCCAGCAGTTGGACAGGGGGCCTCCTTAGCCTCAATCAGCCCCAGCATTTT.

CDR3 sequence: CATSREGLAVTYEQYF. The CDR3 DNA reads as TGTGCCACCAGCAGGGAGGGACTAGCGGTAACCTACGAGCAGTACTTC. The gene calls are TRBV15 and TRBJ2-7; 11 bases align to TRBD2. This CDR3 region has 16 residues. Germline V lookup: CDR1 LNHNV, CDR2 YYDKDF (reference sequence). The V segment lost 3 bases and the J segment 2 bases; nucleotides outside the gene matches: 6.

This clone was picked up one time. This chain joins TRBV4-3 and TRBJ2-3; 14 bases fit TRBD2. CDR3 length equals 17 residues. Per the germline V gene, CDR1 is LGHNA and CDR2 is YSLEER. V was clipped by 4 bases and J by 5 bases; unmatched bases: 8. For the CDR3, the DNA is TGCGCCAGCAGCCGACAGGGACTAGCGGGAGCTGGAGATACGCAGTATTTT. It yields the protein CASSRQGLAGAGDTQYF.

V and J are TRBV10-3 and TRBJ2-7, with TRBD1 matching 7 bases. The germline V gene has CDR1 ENHRY and CDR2 SYGVKD. This CDR3 region has 14 residues. With 6 bases clipped from V and 5 bases from J, the junction kept 10 bases outside the gene matches. The CDR3 DNA reads TGTGCCATCAGAGGGACAGCCAAAGAGGACGAGCAGTACTTC. Its protein is CAIRGTAKEDEQYF.

The J gene is TRBJ2-1, the V gene TRBV6-4; a weak D match, TRBD2 (6 bases). Trimming took off 0 bases at V and 8 bases at J, with 23 bases between the two ends. Germline V gene sequence: CDR1 MRHNA, CDR2 SNTAGT. The CDR3 is 18 residues long. CDR3 residues: CASSDSRIGRAGLDEQFF. The CDR3 DNA reads TGTGCCAGCAGTGACTCGAGAATTGGGCGGGCGGGATTAGATGAGCAGTTCTTC.

Notes on this clone: The sample carries other DNA sequences with the same CDR3. The rearrangement uses TRBV5-1 and TRBJ2-7, with a possible D match to TRBD2 (6 bases). The germline CDR1 and CDR2 sequences are SGHRS and YFSETQ. The CDR3 is 15 residues long. The V end was cut by 2 bases, the J end by 3 bases, with 15 bases between. In DNA, the CDR3 is TGCGCCAGCAGCTTTTCCGGGGGACCATACTACGAGCAGTACTTC. It codes for CASSFSGGPYYEQYF.

The chain is built from TRBV7-7 and TRBJ2-3; D may be TRBD1 (6 bases). The CDR3 runs to 13 residues. V dropped 8 bases and J dropped 0 bases, with 9 bases sitting between them. Germline CDR1 is SSHAT and CDR2 is FNYEAQ (reference sequence). CDR3 sequence reads: CASQGTSTDTQYF. In nucleotides, the CDR3 is TGTGCCAGCCAAGGGACAAGCACAGATACGCAGTATTTT.

The V gene is TRBV18, the J gene TRBJ2-1, with D possibly being TRBD1 (6 bases). Trimming took 3 bases from V and 2 from J, leaving 14 bases between them. The CDR3 covers 16 residues. Looked up from germline, CDR1 is KGHSH and CDR2 is LQKENI. The CDR3 DNA sequence: TGTGCCAGCTCACCTACGGACAGTGCCCCCTACAATGAGCAGTTCTTC. Protein: CASSPTDSAPYNEQFF.

V and J are TRBV25-1 and TRBJ2-7; TRBD1 is a possible D gene (5 bases). In germline, CDR1 is MGHDK, CDR2 SYGVNS. V lost 5 bases and J lost 3, with 11 bases in between. This CDR3 spans 13 amino acids. CDR3 DNA: TGTGCCAGCAGTCCTAGGGGCTACTACGAGCAGTACTTC. It translates to CASSPRGYYEQYF.